This T cell receptor (beta chain) appears in the sequencing data of a study of cytomegalovirus exposure and HLA in healthy donors (dated by TCRdb to about 2017). For the wider study: In an earlier analysis of under 750 of the donors, roughly 300 Gb of sequence data and 100 million or so unique TCR beta sequences from 180 million or so T cells were reported. About 280 gigabases of sequencing data and approximately 85 million unique TCR sequences were included in an early release covering roughly 600 HLA-typed donors. Among the roughly 400 genotyped donors, approximately 77% belonged to the genetic ancestry cluster associated with self-reported Caucasian donors. The study aimed to test whether signatures of past pathogen exposure could be identified by cataloging public T cell receptors. The study profiled the T cell repertoires of under 850 subjects by immunosequencing and related them to cytomegalovirus serostatus. A separate validation cohort of roughly 110 different subjects was used in addition to the roughly 700-subject first cohort. High-throughput TCR immunosequencing, statistical association of individual TCRs with disease status, and machine learning were combined to predict cytomegalovirus infection status. A later analysis re-examined previously published TCR beta repertoires from about 700 donors and added high-resolution HLA genotyping to investigate patterns of TCR occurrence. In the later analysis, no new phenotypic data were used to find candidate immune exposures; instead, reliance was placed on TCR beta sequences and their occurrence across donors. To decide whether each TCR beta V gene segment behaved as functional or pseudogenic, an earlier analysis of some 600 of the donors relied on high-throughput TCR beta sequencing. Donor age, sex, ethnicity and CMV serostatus were collected together with the repertoire data. A later genetic analysis used genome-wide SNP genotypes for about 65% of the 666 donors, treating that subset as a discovery cohort. All discovery cohort repertoires had been generated using a single sequencing platform. Class I and class II HLA loci were covered by the typing at four-digit resolution. The number of donors typed differed by locus, with about 620-630 for A, B, C, DRB1 and DQB1, roughly 520 for DQA1, approximately 580 for DPA1, and some 440 for DPB1. A handful of DR-DQ haplotypes were handled as single units for association and clustering because linkage in the cohort was strong. Among 398 genotyped donors of the cohort, an average of roughly 230,000 unique TCR beta nucleotide sequences was sequenced per donor, of which about 20% were non-productive.

The cohort comprised several hundred healthy bone marrow donors. All cohort members were sampled while nominally healthy, although unrecorded immune exposures were likely present. The donor was CMV seropositive and was included in the group of 250 to 350 seropositive cohort members. Every donor gave a peripheral blood sample, and the peripheral blood mononuclear cells from that sample were used for TCR beta sequencing. The Qiagen DNeasy Blood Extraction Kit was used to extract genomic DNA from the blood cell samples. Notes on this clone: What this receptor recognizes is not known. The input lacks base qualities; no much larger clone sits a single base away.

Reading the germline V gene gives CDR1 SNHLY and CDR2 FYNNEI. The CDR3 covers 15 residues, taking in both the cysteine and the phenylalanine. Of the read, only the CDR3 DNA is kept; its 45 bases are in frame from base 1. Trimming accounts for 2 bases at V and 5 bases at J, while the number of junction bases matched to no gene is 6. Beyond this particular receptor, the publication reports: When HLA alleles, especially DR and DQ, strongly co-occurred, TCR associations were difficult to assign to individual alleles. Because counts were too low, roughly 18 rarely observed V segments, including chromosome 9 orphons, were left out of the earlier analysis of 587 of the donors. The study gave a list of some 150 TCR beta chains associated with cytomegalovirus. A cluster of highly shared sequence variants was judged likely to be a technical artifact of the sequencing pipeline. In a later analysis, most CMV-associated TCR beta chains were found to appear HLA-restricted, with HLA associations seemingly driven largely by CMV exposure. A later analysis associated about 18,000 TCR beta sequences with specific HLA alleles at a false discovery rate of 0.05. Because the 87-base-pair reads could not distinguish some IMGT-functional V segments, including TRBV6-2 and TRBV6-3, those segments were excluded. Roughly uniform sequencing depth across donors was assumed in presence/absence analyses, although this assumption may not hold. In a later analysis, HLA-associated TCR beta chains showed more clonal expansion and lower generation probabilities than non-associated chains that were equally common. Immune exposure information for the cohort was limited to CMV serostatus. Compared with the approximately 670-donor mean, donors in an Asian-associated ancestry cluster had fewer N-insertions in productive TCRs, according to a later genetic analysis. According to a later analysis, parvovirus B19, influenza, CMV and Epstein-Barr virus appeared linked to several top co-occurrence clusters. The classifier was reported to diagnose cytomegalovirus status with high specificity and sensitivity in both the original and validation cohorts. Across donors, most TCR sequences were observed very rarely, whereas some public TCRs were present in many individuals. A further reported finding was that TCR beta sequences accurately predicted the HLA-A and HLA-B alleles for most subjects in the first cohort. According to the authors, the approach could potentially be generalized to other disease states and immunological phenotypes. Because HLA typing was missing for some donors at each locus, association tests included only the typed subset. Linkage disequilibrium might explain the correlated functional status among segregating V segments, but an unknown experimental factor could not be excluded. Broadly in line with IMGT annotations, most TCR beta V segments showed up in productive rearrangements about 87% or about 30% of the time in an earlier analysis of a few hundred of the donors. A few of the identified cytomegalovirus-associated TCR beta chains were confirmed in vitro to be specific for cytomegalovirus antigens. In a later analysis, the rate of TCR association differed among HLA loci, with DRB1 alleles having the most associated TCRs and HLA-C alleles having the fewest. A later genetic analysis associated a missense DCLRE1C variant with V-gene and J-gene trimming of TCR beta chains, and an independent cohort replicated the association. This cohort had only TCR beta chains sequenced, and the lack of alpha or paired-chain data limited which features could be detected.

Receptor amplification or capture employed the immunoSEQ multiplex PCR assay. For the multiplex PCR, a mixture combining 60 forward primers for TCR Vbeta segments and 13 reverse primers for TCR Jbeta segments was used. The CDR3 region of rearranged TCR beta genes was amplified from genomic DNA with a multiplex PCR assay. On the Illumina HiSeq System, the amplified TCR beta libraries were sequenced as 87-base-pair reads. In the paper's pipeline: A later analysis tallied 70 million to 100 million unique TCR beta chains across the approximately 670 repertoires, and approximately 12 million of those chains were shared by two or more donors. Raw reads were error-corrected and collapsed into unique sequences by a nearest-neighbor algorithm in which closely related sequences were merged to remove PCR and sequencing errors. CDR3 sequences were aligned to IMGT reference sequences to assign V, D and J gene segments. Each retained sequence needed at least a six-nucleotide match to both a V gene segment and a J gene segment. A rearrangement was called productive if the CDR3 had no stop codons and remained in frame with V and J, and every other rearrangement was called non-productive. Following IMGT convention, CDR3 was defined as the stretch from the second conserved V-encoded cysteine to the conserved J-encoded phenylalanine. Sequences without an unambiguous match to a single V gene segment were excluded from the earlier analysis of approximately 600 of the donors. An earlier analysis of fewer than 750 of the donors classified V segments as functional when productive rearrangements were above 56.7% and as segregating when the standard deviation between donors was above 5%. To diagnose cytomegalovirus status from the catalog of TCR beta chain sequences, a statistical classification framework was built. A later analysis assigned V and J genes by comparing TCR nucleotide sequences with IMGT/GENE-DB human TR gene sequences. In a later analysis, CDR3 sequences and most-parsimonious VDJ recombination scenarios were assigned using the TCRdist pipeline. In a later analysis, each TCR beta chain was defined by its CDR3 amino acid sequence together with its V-gene family, and reads lacking a unique V-gene family were excluded. As a way to deal with suspected cross-contamination and a sequencing artifact, a later analysis dropped nearly 600 nucleotide sequences that were highly shared and had low generation probability. A later analysis calculated a clonal expansion index for each public chain from normalized within-repertoire ranks of inferred template counts. Generation probabilities in a later analysis came from a VDJ recombination model fitted to out-of-frame rearrangements, and those results were checked against IGoR. In a later analysis, TCR-TCR, TCR-HLA and TCR-CMV co-occurrence was scored with hypergeometric tests, and a repertoire-size bias correction was applied to TCR pairs. False discovery rates were estimated in a later analysis by permuting HLA or CMV assignments 20 times. In a later analysis, co-occurring TCRs were grouped with DBSCAN, and TCRdist sequence similarity was added when clustering was performed within HLA-allele-positive subsets. For co-occurrence clustering, repertoires with fewer than 30,000 or more than 120,000 public chains were excluded, along with about five repertoires with anomalous nucleotide sharing. Here the immuneACCESS table is served through TCRdb, limited to in-frame sequences with V and J called. Missing clones are a known gap in these copies; in checked studies unresolved V genes cover under half, and the rest lacks a known reason. That table gives V, J and clone size, and the DNA gave D and trimming. The sample includes roughly 100,000 clones, with approximately 71% observed a single time. Around a tenth of the sample is taken by the ten largest.

The sample consisted of PBMCs. This receptor was obtained from a male donor in good health and CMV-seropositive. The chain is assembled from TRBV2 and TRBJ2-5; a stretch of 9 junction bases matches TRBD2. Read as DNA, the sequence is TGTGCCAGCAGTGAAATAGGACTAGCGCGGGAGACCCAGTACTTC. Protein translation: CASSEIGLARETQYF.